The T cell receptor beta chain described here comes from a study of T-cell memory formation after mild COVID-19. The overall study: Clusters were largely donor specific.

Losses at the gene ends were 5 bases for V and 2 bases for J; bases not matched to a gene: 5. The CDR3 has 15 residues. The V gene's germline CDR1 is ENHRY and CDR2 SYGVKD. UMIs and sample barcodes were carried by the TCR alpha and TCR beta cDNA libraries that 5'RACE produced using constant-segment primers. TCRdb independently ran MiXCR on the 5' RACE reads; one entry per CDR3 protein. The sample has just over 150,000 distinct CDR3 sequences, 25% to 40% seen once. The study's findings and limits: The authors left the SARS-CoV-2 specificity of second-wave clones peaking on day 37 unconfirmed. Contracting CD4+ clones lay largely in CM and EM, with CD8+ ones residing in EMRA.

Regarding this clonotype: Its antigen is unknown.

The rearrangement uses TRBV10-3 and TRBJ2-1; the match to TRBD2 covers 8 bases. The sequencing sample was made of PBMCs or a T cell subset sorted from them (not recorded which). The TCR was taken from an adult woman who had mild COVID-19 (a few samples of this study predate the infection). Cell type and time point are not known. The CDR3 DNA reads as TGTGCCATCAGTACTACTAGCGGACCCTACAATGAGCAGTTCTTC. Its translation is CAISTTSGPYNEQFF.